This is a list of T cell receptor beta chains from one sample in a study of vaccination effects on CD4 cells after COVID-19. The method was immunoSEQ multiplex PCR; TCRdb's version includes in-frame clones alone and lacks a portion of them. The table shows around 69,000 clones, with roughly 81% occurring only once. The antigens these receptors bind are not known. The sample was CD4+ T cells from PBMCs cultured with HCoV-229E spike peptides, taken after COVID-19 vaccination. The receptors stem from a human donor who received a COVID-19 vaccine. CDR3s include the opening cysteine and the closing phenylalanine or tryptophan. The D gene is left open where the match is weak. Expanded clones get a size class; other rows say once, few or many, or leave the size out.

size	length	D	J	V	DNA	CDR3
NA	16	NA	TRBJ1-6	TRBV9	TGTGCCAGCAGCGTAGAAATTTCAGGAAATAATTCACCCCTCCACTTT	CASSVEISGNNSPLHF
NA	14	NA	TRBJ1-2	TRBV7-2	TGTGCCAGCAGCTTAGATGGCGGACAAAAGGGCTACACCTTC	CASSLDGGQKGYTF
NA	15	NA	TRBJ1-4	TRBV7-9	TGTGCCAGCAATCCACAGGGAATGATGGGTGAAAAACTGTTTTTT	CASNPQGMMGEKLFF
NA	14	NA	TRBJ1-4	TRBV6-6	TGTGCCAGCAGTCGAGACAGAGTTAATGAAAAACTGTTTTTT	CASSRDRVNEKLFF
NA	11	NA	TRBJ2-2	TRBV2	TGTGCCAGCACGAACACCGGGGAGCTGTTTTTT	CASTNTGELFF
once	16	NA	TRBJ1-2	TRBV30	TGTGCCTGGAGTGTACCGAGGCAGGGGCCTTTCTATGGCTACACCTTC	CAWSVPRQGPFYGYTF
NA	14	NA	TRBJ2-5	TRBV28	TGTGCCAGCAGCTCGACAGTACTCGGGGAGACCCAGTACTTC	CASSSTVLGETQYF
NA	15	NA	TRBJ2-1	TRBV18	TGTGCCAGCTCACCCCGGGACAACTCCTACAATGAGCAGTTCTTC	CASSPRDNSYNEQFF
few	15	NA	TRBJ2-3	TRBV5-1	TGCGCCAGCAGCTTGGCAGGGGGGGGCACAGATACGCAGTATTTT	CASSLAGGGTDTQYF
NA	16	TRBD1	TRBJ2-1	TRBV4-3	TGCGCCAGCAGCCAGTTCGGACAGGGGGCTTCAAATGAGCAGTTCTTC	CASSQFGQGASNEQFF
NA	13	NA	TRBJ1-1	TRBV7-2	TGTGCCAGCAGCACACAAACGAACACTGAAGCTTTCTTT	CASSTQTNTEAFF
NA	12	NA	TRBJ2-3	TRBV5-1	TGCGCCAGCAGCCGAACCCTCGATACGCAGTATTTT	CASSRTLDTQYF
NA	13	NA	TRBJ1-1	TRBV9	TGTGCCAGCAGCCCCTTGAGGAACACTGAAGCTTTCTTT	CASSPLRNTEAFF
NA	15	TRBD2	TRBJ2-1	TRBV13	TGTGCCAGCAGTCGAAGCGGGGAAAACCATAATGAGCAGTTCTTC	CASSRSGENHNEQFF
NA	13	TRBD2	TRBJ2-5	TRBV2	TGTGCCAGCAAGGGAGGGCTCCAAGAGACCCAGTACTTC	CASKGGLQETQYF
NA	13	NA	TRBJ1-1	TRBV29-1	TGCAGCGTTTCTCTGACAATGAACACTGAAGCTTTCTTT	CSVSLTMNTEAFF
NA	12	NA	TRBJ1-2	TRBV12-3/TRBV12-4	TGTGCCAGCAGTTTATGGCCATATGGCTACACCTTC	CASSLWPYGYTF
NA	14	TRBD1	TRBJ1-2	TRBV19	TGTGCCAGTTACACGACAGGGGCCGGGGGTGGCTACACCTTC	CASYTTGAGGGYTF
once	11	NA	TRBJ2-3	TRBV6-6	TGTGCCAGCGCCCTGGCCCCTCTGCAGTATTTT	CASALAPLQYF
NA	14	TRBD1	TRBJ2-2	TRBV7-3	TGTGCCAGCAGCTTAGAGGGGGCCACCGGGGAGCTGTTTTTT	CASSLEGATGELFF
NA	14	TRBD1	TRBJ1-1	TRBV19	TGTGCCAGTATATGGACAGGGCGGAACACTGAAGCTTTCTTT	CASIWTGRNTEAFF
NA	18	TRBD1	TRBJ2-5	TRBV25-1	TGTGCCAGCAGTGAGGCTCTCCCCCCTGGGACAGGGGAAGAGACCCAGTACTTC	CASSEALPPGTGEETQYF
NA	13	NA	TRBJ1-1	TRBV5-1	TGCGCCAGCCGAGAATCACCGAACACTGAAGCTTTCTTT	CASRESPNTEAFF
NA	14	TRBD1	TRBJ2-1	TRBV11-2	TGTGCCAGCAACGATCTCGACAGGGGGAATGAGCAGTTCTTC	CASNDLDRGNEQFF
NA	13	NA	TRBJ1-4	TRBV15	TGTGCCACCAGCAGAGATCGGAATGAAAAACTGTTTTTT	CATSRDRNEKLFF